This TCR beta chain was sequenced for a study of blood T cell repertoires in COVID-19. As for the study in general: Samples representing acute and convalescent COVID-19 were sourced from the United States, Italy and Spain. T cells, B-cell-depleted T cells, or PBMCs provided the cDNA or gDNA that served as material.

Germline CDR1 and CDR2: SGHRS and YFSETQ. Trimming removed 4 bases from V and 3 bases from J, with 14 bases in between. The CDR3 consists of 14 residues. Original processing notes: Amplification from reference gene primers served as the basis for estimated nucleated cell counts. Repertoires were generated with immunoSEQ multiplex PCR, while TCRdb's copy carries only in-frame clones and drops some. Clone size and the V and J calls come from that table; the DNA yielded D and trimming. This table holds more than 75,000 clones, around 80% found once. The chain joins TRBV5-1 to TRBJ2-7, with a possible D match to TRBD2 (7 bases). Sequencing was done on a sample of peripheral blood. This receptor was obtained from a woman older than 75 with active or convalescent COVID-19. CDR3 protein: CASSEGGGFYEQYF. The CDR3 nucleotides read TGCGCCAGCAGCGAGGGCGGGGGCTTCTACGAGCAGTACTTC.